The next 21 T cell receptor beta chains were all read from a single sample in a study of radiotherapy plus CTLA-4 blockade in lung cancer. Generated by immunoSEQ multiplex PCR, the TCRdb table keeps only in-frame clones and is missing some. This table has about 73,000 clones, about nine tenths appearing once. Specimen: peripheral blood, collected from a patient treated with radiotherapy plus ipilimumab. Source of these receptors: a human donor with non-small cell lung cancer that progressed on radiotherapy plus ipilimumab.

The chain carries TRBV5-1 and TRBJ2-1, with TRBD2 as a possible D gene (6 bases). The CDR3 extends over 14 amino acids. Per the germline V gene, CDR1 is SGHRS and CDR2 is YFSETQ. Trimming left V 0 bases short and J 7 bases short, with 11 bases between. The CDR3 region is CASSLETRTNEQFF. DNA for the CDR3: TGCGCCAGCAGCTTGGAGACTAGGACTAATGAGCAGTTCTTC.

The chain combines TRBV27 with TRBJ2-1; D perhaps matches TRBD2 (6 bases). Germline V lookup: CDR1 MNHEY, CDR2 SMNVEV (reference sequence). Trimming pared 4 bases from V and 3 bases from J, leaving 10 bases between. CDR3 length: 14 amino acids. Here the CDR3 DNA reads TGTGCCAGCAGTTCGGGAGCGGACTACAATGAGCAGTTCTTC. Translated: CASSSGADYNEQFF.

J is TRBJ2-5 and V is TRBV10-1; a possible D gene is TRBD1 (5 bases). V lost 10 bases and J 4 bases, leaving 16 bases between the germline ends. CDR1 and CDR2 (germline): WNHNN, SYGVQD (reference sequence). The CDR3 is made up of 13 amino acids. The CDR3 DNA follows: TGCGCCAACCCGGTGGTGGGGCCAGAGACCCAGTACTTC. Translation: CANPVVGPETQYF.

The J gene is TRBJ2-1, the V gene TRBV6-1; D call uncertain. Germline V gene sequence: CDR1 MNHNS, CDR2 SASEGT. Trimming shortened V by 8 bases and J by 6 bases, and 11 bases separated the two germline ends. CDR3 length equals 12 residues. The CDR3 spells CASEAVTNEQFF. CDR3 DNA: TGTGCCAGCGAGGCAGTTACCAATGAGCAGTTCTTC.

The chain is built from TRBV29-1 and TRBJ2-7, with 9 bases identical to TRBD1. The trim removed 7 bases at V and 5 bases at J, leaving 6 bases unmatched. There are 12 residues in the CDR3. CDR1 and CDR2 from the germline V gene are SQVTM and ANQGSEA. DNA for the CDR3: TGCAGCGCCGGGACAGGGCCTCACGAGCAGTACTTC. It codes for CSAGTGPHEQYF.

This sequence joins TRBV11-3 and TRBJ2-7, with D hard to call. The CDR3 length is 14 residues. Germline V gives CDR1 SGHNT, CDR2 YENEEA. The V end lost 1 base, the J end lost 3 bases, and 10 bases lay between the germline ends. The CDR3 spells CASSLGRSNYEQYV. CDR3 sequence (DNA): TGTGCCAGCAGCTTAGGCAGGTCCAACTACGAGCAGTACGTC.

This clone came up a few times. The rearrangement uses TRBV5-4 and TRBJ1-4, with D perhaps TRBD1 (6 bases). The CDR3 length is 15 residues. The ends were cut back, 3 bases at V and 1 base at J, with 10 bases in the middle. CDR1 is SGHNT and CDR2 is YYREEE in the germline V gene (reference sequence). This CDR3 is CASSSGEGTNEKLFF. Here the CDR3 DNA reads TGTGCCAGCAGCTCAGGGGAAGGAACTAATGAAAAACTGTTTTTT. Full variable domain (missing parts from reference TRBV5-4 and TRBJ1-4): ETGVTQSPTHLIKTRGQQVTLRCSSQSGHNTVSWYQQALGQGPQFIFQYYREEENGRGNFPPRFSGLQFPNYSSELNVNALELDDSALYLCASSSGEGTNEKLFFGSGTQLSVL.

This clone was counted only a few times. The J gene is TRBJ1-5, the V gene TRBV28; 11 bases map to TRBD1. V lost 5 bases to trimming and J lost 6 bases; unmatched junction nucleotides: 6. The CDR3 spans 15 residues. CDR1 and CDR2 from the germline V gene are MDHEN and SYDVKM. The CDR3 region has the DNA TGTGCCAGCAGTAGGACAGGGGGCAGGCGTCAGCCCCAGCATTTT. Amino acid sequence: CASSRTGGRRQPQHF.

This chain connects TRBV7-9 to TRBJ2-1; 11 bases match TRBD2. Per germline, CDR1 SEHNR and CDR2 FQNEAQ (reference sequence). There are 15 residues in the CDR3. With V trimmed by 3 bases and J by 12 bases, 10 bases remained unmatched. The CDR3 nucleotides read TGTGCCAGCAGCTTGCTACTAGCGGGGGCGTTTTGGCAGTTCTTC. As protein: CASSLLLAGAFWQFF.

The CDR3 here is CASSYSPYEQYF. The CDR3 DNA reads as TGTGCCAGCAGTTACTCCCCATACGAGCAGTACTTC. The J gene is TRBJ2-7, the V gene TRBV6-5; D not certain. The ends were cut back, 0 bases at V and 4 bases at J, with 4 bases in the middle. CDR3 length: 12 amino acids. Per the germline V gene, CDR1 is MNHEY and CDR2 is SVGAGI.

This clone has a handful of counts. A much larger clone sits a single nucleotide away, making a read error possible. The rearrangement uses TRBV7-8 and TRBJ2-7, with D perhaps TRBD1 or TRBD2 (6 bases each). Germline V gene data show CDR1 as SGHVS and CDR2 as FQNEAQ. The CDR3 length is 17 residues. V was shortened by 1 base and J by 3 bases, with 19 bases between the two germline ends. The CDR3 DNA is TGTGCCAGCAGCTTAGAGGGGGGTTTGGGCGGGTACTACGAGCAGTACTTC. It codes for CASSLEGGLGGYYEQYF.

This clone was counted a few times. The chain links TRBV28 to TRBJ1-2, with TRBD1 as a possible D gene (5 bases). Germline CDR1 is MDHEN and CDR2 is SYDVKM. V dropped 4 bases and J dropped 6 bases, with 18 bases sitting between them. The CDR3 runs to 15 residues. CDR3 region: CASSSMGRRFDGYTF. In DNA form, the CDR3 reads TGTGCCAGCAGTTCCATGGGACGCCGGTTTGATGGCTACACCTTC.

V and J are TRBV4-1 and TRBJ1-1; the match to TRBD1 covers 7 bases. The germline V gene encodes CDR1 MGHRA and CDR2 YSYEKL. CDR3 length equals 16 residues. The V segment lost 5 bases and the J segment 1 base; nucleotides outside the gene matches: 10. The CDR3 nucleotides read TGCGCCAGCAGCTCGTGGGACAGCACCAGGAACACTGAAGCTTTCTTT. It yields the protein CASSSWDSTRNTEAFF.

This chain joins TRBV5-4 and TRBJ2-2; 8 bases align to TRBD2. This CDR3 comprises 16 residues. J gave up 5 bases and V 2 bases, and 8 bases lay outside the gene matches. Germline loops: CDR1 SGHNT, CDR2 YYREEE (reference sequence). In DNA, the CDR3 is TGTGCCAGCAGCTTTGTGGCGGGAGGTGGGACCGGGGAGCTGTTTTTT. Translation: CASSFVAGGGTGELFF.

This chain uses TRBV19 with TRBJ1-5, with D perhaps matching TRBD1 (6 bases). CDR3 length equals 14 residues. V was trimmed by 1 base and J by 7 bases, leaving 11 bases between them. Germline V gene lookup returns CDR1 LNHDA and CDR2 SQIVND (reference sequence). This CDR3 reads CASSIGSGVQPQHF. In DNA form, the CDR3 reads TGTGCCAGTAGTATAGGATCAGGGGTGCAGCCCCAGCATTTT. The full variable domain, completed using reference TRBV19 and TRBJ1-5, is DGGITQSPKYLFRKEGQNVTLSCEQNLNHDAMYWYRQDPGQGLRLIYYSQIVNDFQKGDIAEGYSVSREKKESFPLTVTSAQKNPTAFYLCASSIGSGVQPQHFGDGTRLSIL.

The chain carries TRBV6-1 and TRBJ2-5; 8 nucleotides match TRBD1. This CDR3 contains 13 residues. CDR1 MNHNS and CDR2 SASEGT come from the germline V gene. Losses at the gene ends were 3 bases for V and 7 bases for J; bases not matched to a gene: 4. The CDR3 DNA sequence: TGTGCCAGCAGTGAGGACAGGGTCGGGACCCAGTACTTC. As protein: CASSEDRVGTQYF.

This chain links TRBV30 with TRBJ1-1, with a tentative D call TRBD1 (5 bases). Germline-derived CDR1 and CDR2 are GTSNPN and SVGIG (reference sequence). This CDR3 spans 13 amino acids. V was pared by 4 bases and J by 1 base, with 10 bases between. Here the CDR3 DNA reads TGTGCCTGGATGGGGCACCGGAACACTGAAGCTTTCTTT. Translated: CAWMGHRNTEAFF.

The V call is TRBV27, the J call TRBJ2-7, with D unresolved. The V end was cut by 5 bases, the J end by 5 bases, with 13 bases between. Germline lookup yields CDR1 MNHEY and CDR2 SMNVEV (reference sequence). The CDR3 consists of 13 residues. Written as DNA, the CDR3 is TGTGCCAGCAGTCCCTACCATGGGGACGAGCAGTACGTC. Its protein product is CASSPYHGDEQYV.

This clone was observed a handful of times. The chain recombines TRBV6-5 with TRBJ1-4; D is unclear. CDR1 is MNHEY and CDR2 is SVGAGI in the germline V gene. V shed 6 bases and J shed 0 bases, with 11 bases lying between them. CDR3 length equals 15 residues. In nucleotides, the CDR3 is TGTGCCAGCAGCGACCATGAAGCAACTAATGAAAAACTGTTTTTT. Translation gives CASSDHEATNEKLFF.

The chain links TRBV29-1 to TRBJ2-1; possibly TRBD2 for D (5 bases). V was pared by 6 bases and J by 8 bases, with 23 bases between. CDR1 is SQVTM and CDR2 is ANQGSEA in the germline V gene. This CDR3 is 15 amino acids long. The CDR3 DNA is TGCAGCGTGACGACCCCGGACGTGAGAGGGCATGAGCAGTTCTTC. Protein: CSVTTPDVRGHEQFF.

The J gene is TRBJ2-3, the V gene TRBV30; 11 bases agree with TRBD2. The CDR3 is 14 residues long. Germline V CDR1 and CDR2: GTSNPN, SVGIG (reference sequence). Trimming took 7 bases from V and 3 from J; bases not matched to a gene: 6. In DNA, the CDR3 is TGTGCCTCCTCCGGGACTAGCGGTACAGATACGCAGTATTTT. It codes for CASSGTSGTDTQYF.